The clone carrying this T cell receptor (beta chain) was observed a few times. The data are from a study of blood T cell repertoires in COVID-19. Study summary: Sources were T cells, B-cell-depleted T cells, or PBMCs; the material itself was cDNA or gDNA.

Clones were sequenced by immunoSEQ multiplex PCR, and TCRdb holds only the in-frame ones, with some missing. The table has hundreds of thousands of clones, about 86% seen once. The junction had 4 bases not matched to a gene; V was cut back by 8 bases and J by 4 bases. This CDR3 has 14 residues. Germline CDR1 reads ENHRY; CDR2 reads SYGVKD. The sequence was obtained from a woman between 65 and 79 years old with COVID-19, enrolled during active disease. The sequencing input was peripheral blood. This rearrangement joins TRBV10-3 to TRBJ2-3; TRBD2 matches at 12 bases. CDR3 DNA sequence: TGTGCCATCCGGACTAGCGGGGTGGCAGATACGCAGTATTTT. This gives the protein CAIRTSGVADTQYF.